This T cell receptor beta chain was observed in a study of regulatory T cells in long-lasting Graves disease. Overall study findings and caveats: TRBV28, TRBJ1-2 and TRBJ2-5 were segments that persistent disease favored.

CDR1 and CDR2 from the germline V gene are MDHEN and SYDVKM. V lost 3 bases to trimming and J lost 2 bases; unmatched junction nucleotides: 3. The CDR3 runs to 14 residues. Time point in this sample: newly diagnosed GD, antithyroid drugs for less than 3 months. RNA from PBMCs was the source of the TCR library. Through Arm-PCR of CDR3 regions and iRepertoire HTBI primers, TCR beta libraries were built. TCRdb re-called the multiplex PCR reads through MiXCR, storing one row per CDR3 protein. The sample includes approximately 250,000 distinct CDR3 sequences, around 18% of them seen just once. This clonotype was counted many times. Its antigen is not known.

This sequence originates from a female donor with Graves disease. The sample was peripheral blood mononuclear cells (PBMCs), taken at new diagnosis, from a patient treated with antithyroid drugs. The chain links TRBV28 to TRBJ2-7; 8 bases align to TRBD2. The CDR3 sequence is CASSLLAGTYEQYF. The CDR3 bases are TGTGCCAGCAGTTTGTTAGCGGGGACCTACGAGCAGTACTTC.